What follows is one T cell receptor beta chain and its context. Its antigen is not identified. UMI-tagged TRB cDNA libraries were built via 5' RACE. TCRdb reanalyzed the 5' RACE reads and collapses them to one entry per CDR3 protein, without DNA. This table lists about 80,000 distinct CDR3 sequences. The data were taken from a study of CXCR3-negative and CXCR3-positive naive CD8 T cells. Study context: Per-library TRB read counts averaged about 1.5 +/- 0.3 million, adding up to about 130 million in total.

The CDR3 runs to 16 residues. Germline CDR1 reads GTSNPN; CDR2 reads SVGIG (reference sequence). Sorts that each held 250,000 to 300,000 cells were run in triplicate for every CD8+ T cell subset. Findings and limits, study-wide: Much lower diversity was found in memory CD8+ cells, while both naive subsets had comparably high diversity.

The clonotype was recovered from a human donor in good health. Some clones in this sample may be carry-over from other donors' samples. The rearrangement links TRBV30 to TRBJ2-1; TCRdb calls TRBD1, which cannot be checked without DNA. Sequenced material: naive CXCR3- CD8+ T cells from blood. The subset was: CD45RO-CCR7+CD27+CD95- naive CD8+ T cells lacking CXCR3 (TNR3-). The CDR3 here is CAWSVPGQGAENEQFF.